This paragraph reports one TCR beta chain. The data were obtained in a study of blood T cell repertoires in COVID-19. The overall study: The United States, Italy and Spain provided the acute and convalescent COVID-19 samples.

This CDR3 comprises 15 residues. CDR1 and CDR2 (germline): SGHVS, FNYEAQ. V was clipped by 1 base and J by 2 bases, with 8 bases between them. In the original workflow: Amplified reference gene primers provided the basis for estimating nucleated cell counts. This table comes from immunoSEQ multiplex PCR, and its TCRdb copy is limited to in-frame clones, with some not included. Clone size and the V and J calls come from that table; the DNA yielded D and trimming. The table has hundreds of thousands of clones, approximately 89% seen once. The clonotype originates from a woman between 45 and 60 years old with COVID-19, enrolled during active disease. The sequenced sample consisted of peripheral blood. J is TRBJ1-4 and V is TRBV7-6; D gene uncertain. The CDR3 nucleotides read TGTGCCAGCAGCTTAGTAAGCGGCACTAATGAAAAACTGTTTTTT. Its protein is CASSLVSGTNEKLFF.